The 29 T cell receptor beta chains reported below all come from one sample, sequenced in a study of OX40 agonist ivuxolimab in advanced cancers. TCRdb's copy holds only in-frame clones and misses some; the assay was immunoSEQ multiplex PCR. The sample lists 45,000 to 60,000 clones; less than 90% were seen once. The sample in question was CD4+ or CD8+ T cells sorted from blood, obtained in a trial of the OX40 agonist ivuxolimab. Source of these receptors: an adult with an advanced solid tumor such as melanoma, head and neck, liver or kidney cancer.

J is TRBJ1-2 and V is TRBV5-4; no clear D gene. This CDR3 spans 14 amino acids. Deletions cut 4 bases from V and 3 bases from J, with 13 bases between. Germline V gene lookup returns CDR1 SGHNT and CDR2 YYREEE (reference sequence). The CDR3 bases are TGTGCCAGCAGCCGGGATGCATCTGACTATGGCTACACCTTC. Its translation is CASSRDASDYGYTF.

The CDR3 spells CASSYSKGTQLTPLHF. In nucleotides, the CDR3 is TGTGCCAGCAGTTACTCGAAGGGTACCCAATTGACACCCCTCCACTTT. This chain connects TRBV6-5 to TRBJ1-6; no clear D. The V end was cut by 0 bases, the J end by 11 bases, with 17 bases between. This CDR3 is 16 amino acids long. Germline V CDR1 and CDR2: MNHEY, SVGAGI.

CDR3 amino acids: CASSLGDRVEKLFF. The DNA for the CDR3 is TGTGCCAGCAGCTTAGGGGACAGGGTGGAAAAACTGTTTTTT. The chain carries TRBV5-8 and TRBJ1-4, with TRBD1 identical over 9 bases. The ends lost 2 bases at V and 8 bases at J; junction bases unmatched: 4. Per germline, CDR1 SGHTS and CDR2 YDEGEE. The CDR3 is 14 amino acids.

The chain employs TRBV9 and TRBJ1-2, with no clear D. This CDR3 has 15 amino acids. Germline CDR1 is SGDLS and CDR2 is YYNGEE. With 0 bases removed from V and 3 bases from J, the gap between germline ends came to 12 bases. The CDR3 DNA sequence: TGTGCCAGCAGCGTAGTGGAAGGGCCCGACTATGGCTACACCTTC. It translates to CASSVVEGPDYGYTF. Variable domain in full (rest from reference TRBV9 and TRBJ1-2): DSGVTQTPKHLITATGQRVTLRCSPRSGDLSVYWYQQSLDQGLQFLIQYYNGEERAKGNILERFSAQQFPDLHSELNLSSLELGDSALYFCASSVVEGPDYGYTFGSGTRLTVV.

V is TRBV11-2 and J is TRBJ1-1; no definite D call. Germline values: CDR1 SGHAT, CDR2 FQNNGV. V dropped 5 bases and J dropped 1 base, with 8 bases sitting between them. The CDR3 contains 13 residues. The DNA of the CDR3 is TGTGCCAGCAGCCTAGGAGAGAACACTGAAGCTTTCTTT. This translates into CASSLGENTEAFF. Filled out from reference TRBV11-2 and TRBJ1-1, the complete variable domain reads EAGVAQSPRYKIIEKRQSVAFWCNPISGHATLYWYQQILGQGPKLLIQFQNNGVVDDSQLPKDRFSAERLKGVDSTLKIQPAKLEDSAVYLCASSLGENTEAFFGQGTRLTVV.

V gene TRBV11-2 combines with J gene TRBJ1-6, with D uncertain. Trimming took 7 bases from V and 0 from J, leaving 19 bases between them. CDR3 length: 18 residues. Germline V gene sequence: CDR1 SGHAT, CDR2 FQNNGV. The CDR3 region is CASTLFGVGSSYNSPLHF. The CDR3 bases are TGTGCCAGCACTCTTTTTGGGGTCGGGAGCTCCTATAATTCACCCCTCCACTTT. Variable domain in full (rest from reference TRBV11-2 and TRBJ1-6): EAGVAQSPRYKIIEKRQSVAFWCNPISGHATLYWYQQILGQGPKLLIQFQNNGVVDDSQLPKDRFSAERLKGVDSTLKIQPAKLEDSAVYLCASTLFGVGSSYNSPLHFGNGTRLTVT.

The J gene is TRBJ2-7, the V gene TRBV25-1; tentatively, D is TRBD1 (5 bases). Germline CDR1 and CDR2: MGHDK and SYGVNS. The CDR3 is 15 amino acids. V shed 3 bases and J shed 1 base, with 13 bases lying between them. CDR3 residues: CASSDPGIGSYEQYF. CDR3 nucleotides: TGTGCCAGCAGTGACCCAGGGATCGGGTCCTACGAGCAGTACTTC.

The chain joins TRBV19 to TRBJ1-1; D gene uncertain. The ends were cut back, 5 bases at V and 5 bases at J, with 9 bases in the middle. Germline CDR1 and CDR2: LNHDA and SQIVND (reference sequence). There are 12 residues in the CDR3. CDR3 loop: CASSSLWTEAFF. The CDR3 nucleotides read TGTGCCAGTAGTTCCCTTTGGACTGAAGCTTTCTTT.

The rearrangement links TRBV12-5 to TRBJ1-5, with 9 bases that match TRBD1. Germline V gives CDR1 LGHNT, CDR2 FRNRAP. V shed 7 bases and J 1 base; nucleotides not matched to a gene: 11. The CDR3 contains 17 residues. The CDR3 spells CASVAGQGLRSNQPQHF. CDR3 DNA sequence: TGTGCTAGTGTTGCGGGACAGGGTCTGAGAAGCAATCAGCCCCAGCATTTT.

The chain carries TRBV10-3 and TRBJ2-1; D remains unclear. The V end was cut by 4 bases, the J end by 5 bases, with 3 bases between. The germline CDR1 and CDR2 sequences are ENHRY and SYGVKD. The CDR3 runs to 11 residues. The CDR3 loop is CAISADNEQFF. The CDR3 bases are TGTGCCATCAGTGCGGACAATGAGCAGTTCTTC.

J is TRBJ2-3 and V is TRBV19; D possibly uses TRBD1 or TRBD2 (6 bases each). Germline V CDR1 and CDR2: LNHDA, SQIVND (reference sequence). V shed 5 bases and J shed 5 bases, with 23 bases lying between them. CDR3 length: 17 residues. This CDR3 reads CASSRTPGEGGIDTQYF. CDR3 DNA sequence: TGTGCCAGTAGTCGGACTCCCGGTGAGGGGGGCATAGATACGCAGTATTTT.

V and J are TRBV7-9 and TRBJ1-3; D is undetermined. Germline V gene data show CDR1 as SEHNR and CDR2 as FQNEAQ (reference sequence). The germline V and J ends were trimmed by 8 bases and 2 bases, with 19 bases remaining between them. The CDR3 is made up of 16 amino acids. The DNA for the CDR3 is TGTGCCAGCCCCCCGTCGGGGTGGGTAGCTGGAAACACCATATATTTT. Translated, it gives CASPPSGWVAGNTIYF.

This rearrangement joins TRBV19 to TRBJ2-7; 8 bases are shared with TRBD2. The CDR3 is 17 amino acids. The ends lost 2 bases at V and 2 bases at J; junction bases unmatched: 11. Germline CDR1 is LNHDA and CDR2 is SQIVND (reference sequence). The CDR3 is CASSIRGGPGDTYEQYF. CDR3 in DNA: TGTGCCAGTAGTATACGGGGGGGGCCAGGTGACACCTACGAGCAGTACTTC.

The gene calls are TRBV6-5 and TRBJ1-2; tentative D call: TRBD1 (6 bases). Trimming removed 0 bases from V and 4 bases from J, with 12 bases in between. Per the germline V gene, CDR1 is MNHEY and CDR2 is SVGAGI. The CDR3 runs 15 residues. The CDR3 is CASSYSTRGAYGYTF. The CDR3 DNA reads TGTGCCAGCAGTTACTCGACCAGGGGAGCCTATGGCTACACCTTC.

The genes are TRBV7-9 and TRBJ2-5; the D call may be TRBD1 or TRBD2 (5 bases each). Germline loops: CDR1 SEHNR, CDR2 FQNEAQ (reference sequence). CDR3 length equals 13 residues. V was trimmed by 6 bases and J by 5 bases, leaving 13 bases between them. CDR3 nucleotides: TGTGCCAGCAGTCCGGGGTGGGGGGAGACCCAGTACTTC. It codes for CASSPGWGETQYF.

The chain combines TRBV5-1 with TRBJ2-5; 9 bases are a match to TRBD1. Trimming at V came to 1 base and at J to 5 bases, leaving 6 bases not matched to a gene. CDR1 and CDR2 (germline): SGHRS, YFSETQ. This CDR3 contains 15 residues. CDR3 nucleotide sequence: TGCGCCAGCAGCTTGCACATACAGGGGGCCGAGACCCAGTACTTC. This translates into CASSLHIQGAETQYF.

The CDR3 is CASSPNWGLDTGELFF. In DNA form, the CDR3 reads TGTGCCAGCAGCCCCAACTGGGGGCTGGACACCGGGGAGCTGTTTTTT. The J gene is TRBJ2-2, the V gene TRBV9, with D possibly being TRBD1 (6 bases). The CDR3 sequence is 16 residues long. The germline V gene encodes CDR1 SGDLS and CDR2 YYNGEE. Trimming removed 4 bases from V and 3 bases from J, with 16 bases in between.

Only a few counts were recorded for this clone. The chain joins TRBV18 to TRBJ2-7; D unclear. Between the trimmed V and J ends, which lost 4 bases and 1 base, there was a span of 11 bases. There are 14 residues in the CDR3. Germline V lookup: CDR1 KGHSH, CDR2 LQKENI. The CDR3 bases are TGTGCCAGCTCACTCCCGGGCCTTTCCTACGAGCAGTACTTC. It encodes CASSLPGLSYEQYF.

J is TRBJ1-5 and V is TRBV27; D unclear. There are 14 residues in the CDR3. Germline V gene data show CDR1 as MNHEY and CDR2 as SMNVEV (reference sequence). The V end was cut by 2 bases, the J end by 5 bases, with 10 bases between. The CDR3 loop is CASSLKVGHQPQHF. The CDR3 DNA sequence: TGTGCCAGCAGTTTAAAGGTAGGGCATCAGCCCCAGCATTTT.

This chain connects TRBV18 to TRBJ2-3; D remains ambiguous. From germline, CDR1 is KGHSH and CDR2 LQKENI. This CDR3 is built from 14 residues. Trimming removed 3 bases from V and 0 bases from J, with 7 bases in between. The CDR3 loop reads CASSPLQSTDTQYF. CDR3 nucleotides: TGTGCCAGCTCACCGCTGCAGAGCACAGATACGCAGTATTTT.

The chain links TRBV2 to TRBJ1-2, with D possibly being TRBD1 (6 bases). Germline CDR1 SNHLY, CDR2 FYNNEI. The CDR3 runs to 15 residues. The V and J ends lost 4 bases and 8 bases respectively, with 20 bases between them. The CDR3 DNA reads as TGTGCCAGCAGTGTACACCCGACAGGCGGCTTAGGCTACACCTTC. It codes for CASSVHPTGGLGYTF.

The chain combines TRBV4-2 with TRBJ2-2; perhaps TRBD2 as D (6 bases). Trimming removed 2 bases from V and 0 bases from J, with 13 bases in between. Per the germline V gene, CDR1 is LGHNA and CDR2 is YNFKEQ. The CDR3 spans 17 residues. The CDR3 is CASSQTGTSTNTGELFF. For the CDR3, the DNA is TGTGCCAGCAGCCAAACGGGGACTTCCACGAACACCGGGGAGCTGTTTTTT.

V usage is TRBV19 and J usage is TRBJ1-2; D not resolved. The CDR3 spans 14 residues. Between the trimmed V and J ends, which lost 5 bases and 7 bases, there was a span of 17 bases. Germline V gene sequence: CDR1 LNHDA, CDR2 SQIVND (reference sequence). This CDR3 is CASSSLGLLLGYTF. The DNA of the CDR3 is TGTGCCAGTAGTTCGCTTGGGCTGTTGCTTGGCTACACCTTC.

The CDR3 region is CASSLDSDTQYF. The CDR3 DNA reads as TGTGCCAGCAGCTTAGATAGTGATACGCAGTATTTT. The chain is built from TRBV7-6 and TRBJ2-3; no clear D gene. This CDR3 contains 12 residues. Trimming stripped 1 base from V and 6 bases from J, with 5 bases between. CDR1 is SGHVS and CDR2 is FNYEAQ in the germline V gene.

This clone has just one count. J is TRBJ2-7 and V is TRBV6-5; D remains unclear. The V and J ends lost 5 bases and 3 bases respectively, with 8 bases between them. The germline V gene encodes CDR1 MNHEY and CDR2 SVGAGI. The CDR3 length is 12 residues. The CDR3 is CASSLLGYEQYF. CDR3 nucleotide sequence: TGTGCCAGCAGTCTCCTAGGCTACGAGCAGTACTTC.

V usage is TRBV2 and J usage is TRBJ1-1; no clear D. Per the germline V gene, CDR1 is SNHLY and CDR2 is FYNNEI. The CDR3 consists of 13 residues. The V gene lost 4 bases and the J gene lost 5 bases, with 11 bases spanning the gap. The CDR3 DNA reads as TGTGCCAGCAGTGGAATTCTGGGGACTGAAGCTTTCTTT. Translating gives CASSGILGTEAFF.

The chain uses TRBV5-1 and TRBJ2-7, with D uncertain. Trimming took 4 bases from V and 3 from J, leaving 5 bases between them. Germline lookup yields CDR1 SGHRS and CDR2 YFSETQ. The CDR3 runs to 11 residues. CDR3 coding DNA: TGCGCCAGCAGCACCAGCTACGAGCAGTACTTC. Translation gives CASSTSYEQYF.

The rearrangement joins TRBV14 to TRBJ1-6; D is unclear. With 2 bases removed from V and 7 bases from J, the gap between germline ends came to 9 bases. CDR1 and CDR2 from the germline V gene are SGHDN and FVKESK. The length of the CDR3 is 14 residues. In nucleotides, the CDR3 is TGTGCCAGCAGCCAACTCGGGGAAAATTCACCCCTCCACTTT. It specifies CASSQLGENSPLHF.

V is TRBV6-5 and J is TRBJ1-3; D unresolved. V shed 6 bases and J shed 2 bases, with 14 bases lying between them. The germline CDR1 and CDR2 sequences are MNHEY and SVGAGI. The CDR3 has 15 residues. The CDR3 bases are TGTGCCAGCAGCCCAAAGGGAGGGCCTGGAAACACCATATATTTT. Protein product: CASSPKGGPGNTIYF.